In its sample, the clone carrying this TCR beta chain ranks as medium-sized (0.01 to 0.1%). Antigen unknown. This sample is part of a study of T cell repertoires in cytomegalovirus infection. Across the study: HLA-B-restricted CMV epitopes that are well studied were used alongside recently identified HLA-C-restricted ones. An indication of both CMV infection and matching HLA type came from public TCR beta signatures. Study observations and caveats: Dominating the ex vivo response were HLA-C-restricted CMV-specific TCR beta clonotypes.

The germline gives CDR1 SGHVS, CDR2 FQNEAQ. V was shortened by 1 base and J by 0 bases, with 12 bases between the two germline ends. This CDR3 comprises 16 residues. TCRdb itself ran the reads through MiXCR, one entry per CDR3 protein. The sample contains approximately 730,000 distinct CDR3 sequences, 25% to 35% of which appear only once. The sequences come from cultured CD8+ T cells from PBMCs, collected from culture after CMV antigen stimulation. This sequence originates from a human donor in good health (CMV status not recorded). Some clones in this sample may be carry-over from other donors' samples. The chain couples TRBV7-8 to TRBJ1-1, with D perhaps TRBD1 (6 bases). The CDR3 coding sequence is TGTGCCAGCAGCTTAGAAAACAGGGTCCTGAACACTGAAGCTTTCTTT. It specifies CASSLENRVLNTEAFF.